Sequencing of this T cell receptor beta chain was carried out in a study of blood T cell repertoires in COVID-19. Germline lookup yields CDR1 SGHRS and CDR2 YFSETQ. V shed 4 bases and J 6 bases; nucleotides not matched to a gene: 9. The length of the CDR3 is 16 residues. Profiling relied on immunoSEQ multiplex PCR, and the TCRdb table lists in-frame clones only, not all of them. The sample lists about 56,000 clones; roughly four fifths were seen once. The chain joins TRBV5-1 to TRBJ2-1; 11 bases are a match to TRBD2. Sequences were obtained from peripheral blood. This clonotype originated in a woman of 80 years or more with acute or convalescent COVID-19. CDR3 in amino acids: CASSATSGISGNEQFF. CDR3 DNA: TGCGCCAGCAGCGCGACTAGCGGGATCTCCGGCAATGAGCAGTTCTTC.